Listed below are T cell receptor beta chains from one sample, sequenced in a study of T cells in Graves' hyperthyroidism and ophthalmopathy. TCRdb passed the multiplex PCR reads through MiXCR, listing each CDR3 protein once. The sample lists about 400,000 distinct CDR3 sequences; around a sixth were seen once. Sequenced: blood. These receptors originate from a woman between 18 and 30 years old with Graves' hyperthyroidism that later progressed to Graves' ophthalmopathy. The CDR3 runs from the conserved cysteine through the conserved F or W. The D gene is left open where the match is weak. Part of the rows lack a size; the others show once, few, many or a class for expanded clones.

>TRBV24-1|many|NA|TRBJ2-7|16
CATSAPWTQDIYEQYF
TGTGCCACCAGTGCACCGTGGACCCAGGATATTTACGAGCAGTACTTC
>TRBV7-9|NA|TRBD1|TRBJ2-7|15
CASSPTGDMPYEQYF
TGTGCCAGCAGCCCTACAGGGGATATGCCCTACGAGCAGTACTTC
>TRBV7-2|many|TRBD2|TRBJ2-1|14
CASSPTSGRFEQFF
TGTGCCAGCAGCCCGACTAGCGGGAGATTCGAGCAGTTCTTC
>TRBV29-1|many|TRBD1|TRBJ2-7|12
CSVETGFNEQYF
TGCAGCGTTGAGACAGGGTTCAACGAGCAGTACTTC
>TRBV27|few|TRBD2|TRBJ2-7|14
CASSTTSDSYEQYF
TGTGCCAGCAGTACTACTAGCGACTCCTACGAGCAGTACTTC
>TRBV28|many|NA|TRBJ2-3|14
CASSLRVGVDTQYF
TGTGCCAGCAGTTTAAGGGTAGGGGTAGATACGCAGTATTTT
>TRBV29-1|once|TRBD2|TRBJ2-3|16
CSVEGRTSGSTDTQYF
TGCAGCGTTGAGGGTAGGACTAGCGGTAGCACAGATACGCAGTATTTT
>TRBV28|NA|NA|TRBJ1-5|14
CASSPRTSNQPQHF
TGTGCCAGCAGTCCTAGGACAAGCAATCAGCCCCAGCATTTT
>TRBV24-1|many|NA|TRBJ2-7|16
CATSDGGKASSYEQYF
TGTGCCACCAGTGATGGAGGCAAGGCGAGCTCCTACGAGCAGTACTTC
>TRBV7-9|NA|TRBD1|TRBJ2-5|13
CASRQGAQETQYF
TGTGCCAGCAGACAGGGGGCACAAGAGACCCAGTACTTC
>TRBV11-2|few|TRBD1|TRBJ2-2|16
CASSRTGGEVTGELFF
TGTGCCAGCAGCCGAACAGGGGGCGAAGTCACCGGGGAGCTGTTTTTT
>TRBV7-2|few|TRBD2|TRBJ2-3|17
CASSLVGGDAILYTQYF
TGTGCCAGCAGCTTAGTCGGGGGGGATGCGATATTATATACGCAGTATTTT
>TRBV10-3|NA|TRBD2|TRBJ2-7|15
CAISYAGEGPYEQYF
TGTGCCATCAGTTACGCGGGGGAGGGACCCTACGAGCAGTACTTC
>TRBV19|few|TRBD2|TRBJ2-5|17
CASSTRTSGRGPETQYF
TGTGCCAGTAGTACCCGGACTAGCGGGAGAGGGCCAGAGACCCAGTACTTC
>TRBV15|few|TRBD2|TRBJ2-3|15
CATSAGLRRTDTQYF
TGTGCCACCAGCGCGGGACTACGCAGGACAGATACGCAGTATTTT
>TRBV25-1|NA|NA|TRBJ2-3|15
CASSDMGDITDTQYF
TGTGCCAGCAGTGATATGGGGGACATCACAGATACGCAGTATTTT
>TRBV30|many|TRBD2|TRBJ2-1|17
CAWSGLGAGGAYNEQFF
TGTGCCTGGTCGGGACTAGGGGCAGGTGGGGCATACAATGAGCAGTTCTTC
>TRBV19|NA|NA|TRBJ2-1|15
CASSFARVTYNEQFF
TGTGCCAGTAGTTTCGCCAGGGTGACCTACAATGAGCAGTTCTTC
>TRBV11-2|many|NA|TRBJ1-1|15
CASSLGTVPNTEAFF
TGTGCCAGCAGCTTAGGGACAGTGCCGAACACTGAAGCTTTCTTT
>TRBV20-1|many|NA|TRBJ2-7|13
CSATRRAPYEQYF
TGCAGTGCTACGCGGCGGGCCCCCTACGAGCAGTACTTC
>TRBV9|many|NA|TRBJ1-1|13
CASSVVGDTEAFF
TGTGCCAGCAGCGTAGTGGGGGACACTGAAGCTTTCTTT
>TRBV28|many|NA|TRBJ1-2|13
CASSPGVEYGYTF
TGTGCCAGCAGCCCAGGGGTAGAGTATGGCTACACCTTC